These T cell receptor beta chains were read from a single sample in a study of Graves' ophthalmopathy and Graves' hyperthyroidism. Each CDR3 protein is one row after TCRdb ran MiXCR on the multiplex PCR reads. The sample lists about 1.1 million distinct CDR3 sequences, about 36% occurring once. Sequencing was carried out using peripheral blood or thyroid tissue (not recorded which). Receptor source: an adult man with Graves' hyperthyroidism. Both conserved end residues are part of each CDR3. Each record gives: clone size, V gene, D gene, J gene, CDR3 DNA, CDR3 protein. D genes are given only for firm matches. Size values are once, few and many counts, or a class for expanded clones, and some rows have none.

>few|TRBV15|-|TRBJ1-2
TGTGCCACCAGCCCAGGGGAGGGCTATGGCTACACCTTC
CATSPGEGYGYTF
>many|TRBV29-1|TRBD1|TRBJ1-6
TGCAGCGTGGCCGGGACAGGGGGTTCGGATTCACCCCTCCACTTT
CSVAGTGGSDSPLHF
>few|TRBV28|-|TRBJ1-5
TGTGCCAGTCAAAAAGGGGTAGTGTCCCAGCATTTT
CASQKGVVSQHF
>-|TRBV10-3|TRBD1|TRBJ2-7
TGTGCCAGCAGTGAACAGGGGGTTTCTCCGTACTTC
CASSEQGVSPYF
>few|TRBV12-3/TRBV12-4|TRBD1|TRBJ1-1
TGTGCCAGCAGTCTGATCCGGGACAGTGAAGCTTTCTTT
CASSLIRDSEAFF
>-|TRBV20-1|TRBD2|TRBJ2-5
TGCAGTGCTAGAAAGACCCGGGACTACGTGACCCAGTACTTC
CSARKTRDYVTQYF
>-|TRBV7-9|-|TRBJ2-6
TGTGCCAGCAGCTTAGGAGGACAGATGCTAGGCTCTGGGGCCAACGTCCTGACTTTC
CASSLGGQMLGSGANVLTF
>-|TRBV29-1|TRBD1|TRBJ2-7
TGCAGCGTTGCCGGGATACAGGGGACAGCCGGGGAGCTGTACTTC
CSVAGIQGTAGELYF
>few|TRBV7-9|TRBD2|TRBJ2-7
TGTGCCAGCAGCTTAGTTCTTCATCAGCGGGAGGCCTCTCATTACGAGCAGTACTTC
CASSLVLHQREASHYEQYF
>-|TRBV18|TRBD1|TRBJ2-7
TGTGCCAGCTCACTAAGACAGGGAACCCACGAGCAGTACTTC
CASSLRQGTHEQYF
>many|TRBV4-3|-|TRBJ1-1
TGCGCCAGCAGCCAAGTCCCTCCTTCGGCGTCTGAAGCTTTCTTT
CASSQVPPSASEAFF
>-|TRBV6-1|TRBD1|TRBJ1-2
TGTGCCATCAGCTTAGGACAGGGGGGCTATGGCTACACCTTC
CAISLGQGGYGYTF
>few|TRBV10-3|-|TRBJ1-3
TGTGCCATCACCACCGGGACGGATGGAAACACCATATATTTT
CAITTGTDGNTIYF
>-|TRBV9|-|TRBJ1-2
TGTGCCAGCAGCGTACATGGCTACACCTTC
CASSVHGYTF
>many|TRBV10-3|TRBD1|TRBJ1-1
TGTGCCATCAGTGGGGGGACAGGGGGCCGGACTGAAGCTTTCTTT
CAISGGTGGRTEAFF
>many|TRBV7-9|-|TRBJ2-5
TGTGCCAGCAGCGCAAGTGTTCGAAACCCAGAGACCCAGTACTTC
CASSASVRNPETQYF
>-|TRBV20-1|-|TRBJ1-5
TGCAGTGCTATCGGCACAGTTGATCAGCCCCAGCATTTT
CSAIGTVDQPQHF
>-|TRBV3-1|-|TRBJ2-7
TGTGCCAGCAGCCAAGGGACTCCCGCCTACGAGCAGTACTTC
CASSQGTPAYEQYF
>many|TRBV19|TRBD2|TRBJ2-7
TGTGCCAGTAGTCCGAGAACGACTAGCGGGTCCTACGAGCAGTACTTC
CASSPRTTSGSYEQYF
>-|TRBV25-1|TRBD1|TRBJ1-1
TGTGCCAGCAGTGTCCAGGATCGGGACAGGGCCCCTGAAGCTTTCTTT
CASSVQDRDRAPEAFF
>-|TRBV4-3|-|TRBJ1-1
TGCGCCAGCAGCCAAGATGGCCCCCGAACTACTGAAGCTTTCTTT
CASSQDGPRTTEAFF
>-|TRBV15|TRBD1|TRBJ1-5
TGTGCCACCAGGGAATCAGGGGGACAGGGTACCAATCAGCCCCAGCATTTT
CATRESGGQGTNQPQHF
>many|TRBV5-6|TRBD1|TRBJ1-5
TGTGCCAGCAGCCAAACAGGGGCCGCTCAGCCCCAGCATTTT
CASSQTGAAQPQHF
>many|TRBV10-3|-|TRBJ2-7
TGTGCCATCAGTGACAGGGGAGGCGAGCAGTACTTC
CAISDRGGEQYF
>-|TRBV7-6|TRBD2|TRBJ2-7
TGTGCCAGCAGCCCAGCGGGACTCCGCTACGAGCAGTACTTC
CASSPAGLRYEQYF
>few|TRBV9|TRBD1|TRBJ2-7
TGTGCCAGCAGCCGATCAGGGGGCTCTTTCGAGCAGTACTTC
CASSRSGGSFEQYF
>many|TRBV15|TRBD1|TRBJ2-6
TGTGCCACCAGCAGTAGAGGGGACAGGCGCGGGGCCAACGTCCTGACTTTC
CATSSRGDRRGANVLTF
>-|TRBV4-1|-|TRBJ1-2
TGCGCCAGCAGCCAAGATATAGGGACGGGACCGCGGGGCTACACCTTC
CASSQDIGTGPRGYTF
>few|TRBV10-3|-|TRBJ1-5
TGTGCCACCAATAGGATGAGCCCCCAGCATTTT
CATNRMSPQHF
>-|TRBV12-3/TRBV12-4|TRBD2|TRBJ2-5
TGTGCCAGCAGTTTTACTAGCGGGGGGCAAGAGACCCAGTACTTC
CASSFTSGGQETQYF
>many|TRBV10-1|TRBD1|TRBJ1-1
TGCGCCAGCAGTGGGGACAGGGGCGTTGGGACTGAAGCTTTCTTT
CASSGDRGVGTEAFF
>many|TRBV20-1|-|TRBJ1-2
TGCAGTGCTAGAGGGCGTTGGCGAGGGGATGGCTACACCTTC
CSARGRWRGDGYTF
>many|TRBV7-9|-|TRBJ2-5
TGTGCCAGCAGGAGGAGAGGAGCTGGAGAGACCCAGTACTTC
CASRRRGAGETQYF
>many|TRBV20-1|TRBD1|TRBJ1-5
TGCAGTGCTAGTCGACAGGGAAGCCCGCCCCAGCATTTT
CSASRQGSPPQHF
>many|TRBV7-9|-|TRBJ2-5
TGTGCCAGCAGCTTAACAGGTGGGAGGGGGAGTCGAGAGACCCAGTACTTC
CASSLTGGRGSRETQYF
>many|TRBV19|-|TRBJ2-5
TGTGCCAGTAGTGCCCCAGGGACCCAGTACTTC
CASSAPGTQYF
>-|TRBV25-1|-|TRBJ2-5
TGTGCCAGCAGTCCCCCCCGGGTCCCGGAGACCCAGTACTTC
CASSPPRVPETQYF
>-|TRBV7-9|-|TRBJ2-5
TGTGCCAGCAGCTACGGGCAGGCGGACCAAGGGACCCAGTACTTC
CASSYGQADQGTQYF
>many|TRBV7-2|-|TRBJ1-2
TGTGCCAGCAGCTTAGGACATTTCTATGGCTACACCTTC
CASSLGHFYGYTF
>-|TRBV7-2|-|TRBJ1-6
TGTGCCAGCAGCCCGGGACCGCTGGGCTCCTATAATTCACCCCTCCACTTT
CASSPGPLGSYNSPLHF
>-|TRBV7-6|-|TRBJ2-7
TGTGCCAGCAGCAAGACGACAGGAACACCGTACGAGCAGTACTTC
CASSKTTGTPYEQYF
>many|TRBV14|-|TRBJ1-1
TGTGCCAGCAGCCCATTTGTTTTGAACACTGAAGCTTTCTTT
CASSPFVLNTEAFF
>many|TRBV7-2|TRBD2|TRBJ2-5
TGTGCCAGCAGCCCGCTGACTAGCGGGAGGGTTGAGACCCAGTACTTC
CASSPLTSGRVETQYF
>many|TRBV20-1|-|TRBJ1-5
TGCAGTGCTACCGACCCAAGGGGTCTGTGGAATCAGCCCCAGCATTTT
CSATDPRGLWNQPQHF
>-|TRBV10-3|TRBD1|TRBJ1-5
TGTGCCATCAGCGGTGGACAGGGATATCAGCCCCAGCATTTT
CAISGGQGYQPQHF
>-|TRBV11-2|-|TRBJ2-7
TGTGCCAGCAGCTTGAAGGACAGTTCCTACGAGCAGTACTTC
CASSLKDSSYEQYF
>few|TRBV10-3|TRBD1|TRBJ1-5
TGTGCCATCAGTGAGGGACAGGCTAATCAGCCCCAGCATTTT
CAISEGQANQPQHF